The present entry profiles one T cell receptor (beta chain) with its context. The antigen is undetermined. Nominally healthy donors were sampled, though unrecorded immune exposures were likely. The CDR3 runs to 18 residues. Germline V gene sequence: CDR1 SGHVS, CDR2 FQNEAQ. V lost 0 bases to trimming and J lost 4 bases, with 19 bases between them. A multiplex PCR was run with 60 Vbeta primers and 13 Jbeta primers. TCRdb keeps only in-frame clones here, not all; method: immunoSEQ multiplex PCR. The sample holds about 88,000 clones, 79% seen once. This sample was included in a study of cytomegalovirus exposure and HLA in healthy donors. General study results and limits: The study put roughly 160 TCR beta chains on its list as cytomegalovirus-associated.

This chain connects TRBV7-8 to TRBJ1-5; D unclear. The receptor was derived from a man aged 25-45 years in good health and CMV-seronegative. Sequencing input: PBMCs. CDR3 DNA sequence: TGTGCCAGCAGCTTAGCGCCGACCCAACGAGGCCAAAATCAGCCCCAGCATTTT. Encoded protein: CASSLAPTQRGQNQPQHF.